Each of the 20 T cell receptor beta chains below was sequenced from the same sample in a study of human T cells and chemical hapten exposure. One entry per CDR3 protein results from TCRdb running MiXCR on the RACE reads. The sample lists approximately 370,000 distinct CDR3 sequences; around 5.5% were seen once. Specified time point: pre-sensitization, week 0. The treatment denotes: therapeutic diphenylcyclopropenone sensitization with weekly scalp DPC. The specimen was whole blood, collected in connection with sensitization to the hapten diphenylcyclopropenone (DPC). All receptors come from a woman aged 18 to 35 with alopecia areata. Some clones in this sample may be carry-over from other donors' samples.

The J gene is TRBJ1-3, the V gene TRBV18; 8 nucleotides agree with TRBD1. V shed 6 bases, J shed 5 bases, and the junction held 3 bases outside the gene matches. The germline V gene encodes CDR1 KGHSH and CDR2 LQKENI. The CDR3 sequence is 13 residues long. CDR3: CASSPGGRNTIYF. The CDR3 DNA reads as TGTGCCAGCTCCCCAGGGGGCCGAAACACCATATATTTT.

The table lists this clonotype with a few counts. DNA of the CDR3: TGTGCCAGCAGCCAAACGGGACTAGCGGGGGGACAAGAGACCCAGTACTTC. It yields the protein CASSQTGLAGGQETQYF. This rearrangement joins TRBV4-2 to TRBJ2-5; 15 bases are a match to TRBD2. Germline loops: CDR1 LGHNA, CDR2 YNFKEQ. The CDR3 is 17 residues long. The trim removed 2 bases at V and 2 bases at J, leaving 3 bases unmatched.

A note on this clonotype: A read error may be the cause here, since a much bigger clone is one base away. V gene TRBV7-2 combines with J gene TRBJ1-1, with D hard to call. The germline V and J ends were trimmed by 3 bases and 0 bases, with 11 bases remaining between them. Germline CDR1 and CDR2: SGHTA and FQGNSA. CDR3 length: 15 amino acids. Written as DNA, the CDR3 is TGTACCAGCAGCTTTCACCTACGGTTGAACACTGAAGCTTTCTTT. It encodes CTSSFHLRLNTEAFF. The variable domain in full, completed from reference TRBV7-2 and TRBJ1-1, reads GAGVSQSPSNKVTEKGKDVELRCDPISGHTALYWYRQSLGQGLEFLIYFQGNSAPDKSGLPSDRFSAERTGGSVSTLTIQRTQQEDSAVYLCTSSFHLRLNTEAFFGQGTRLTVV.

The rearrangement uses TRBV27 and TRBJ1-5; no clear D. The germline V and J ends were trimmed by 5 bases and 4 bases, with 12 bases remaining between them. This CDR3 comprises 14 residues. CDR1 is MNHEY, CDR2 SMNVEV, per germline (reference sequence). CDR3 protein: CASSPAATNQPQHF. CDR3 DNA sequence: TGTGCCAGCAGTCCAGCTGCCACGAATCAGCCCCAGCATTTT.

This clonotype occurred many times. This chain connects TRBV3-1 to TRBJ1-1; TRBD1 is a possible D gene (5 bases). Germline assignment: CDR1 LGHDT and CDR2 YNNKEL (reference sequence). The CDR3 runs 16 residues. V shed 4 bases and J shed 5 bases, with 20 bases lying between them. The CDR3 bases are TGTGCCAGCAGCCGTCACGAGGGGCGCGGAGATACTGAAGCTTTCTTT. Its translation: CASSRHEGRGDTEAFF.

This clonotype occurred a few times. CDR3 DNA: TGTGCCAGCAGTTCTCTCGAGACAGGACGGTTTCAGCCCCAGCATTTT. Protein sequence: CASSSLETGRFQPQHF. The chain joins TRBV2 to TRBJ1-5, with TRBD1 as a possible D gene (6 bases). The CDR3 contains 16 residues. The germline V gene has CDR1 SNHLY and CDR2 FYNNEI. The germline V and J ends were trimmed by 5 bases and 6 bases, with 20 bases remaining between them.

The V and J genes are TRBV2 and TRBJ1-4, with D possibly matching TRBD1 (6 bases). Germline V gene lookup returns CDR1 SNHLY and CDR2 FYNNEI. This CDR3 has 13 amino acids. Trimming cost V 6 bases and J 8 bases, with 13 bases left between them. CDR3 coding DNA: TGTGCCAGCAGAACAGGGCAAGGAGAAAAACTGTTTTTT. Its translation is CASRTGQGEKLFF.

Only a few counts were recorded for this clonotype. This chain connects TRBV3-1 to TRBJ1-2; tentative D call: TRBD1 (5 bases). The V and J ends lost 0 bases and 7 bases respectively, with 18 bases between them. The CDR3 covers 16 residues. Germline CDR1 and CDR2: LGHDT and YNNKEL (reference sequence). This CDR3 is CASSQEGDGGRGGYTF. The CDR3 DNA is TGTGCCAGCAGCCAAGAGGGCGACGGGGGAAGAGGTGGCTACACCTTC.

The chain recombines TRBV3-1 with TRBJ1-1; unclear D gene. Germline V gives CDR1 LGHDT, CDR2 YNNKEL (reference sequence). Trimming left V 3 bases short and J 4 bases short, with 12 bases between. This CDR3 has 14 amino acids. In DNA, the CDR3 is TGTGCCAGCAGCCAGATGGAGTTCGGCACTGAAGCTTTCTTT. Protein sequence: CASSQMEFGTEAFF.

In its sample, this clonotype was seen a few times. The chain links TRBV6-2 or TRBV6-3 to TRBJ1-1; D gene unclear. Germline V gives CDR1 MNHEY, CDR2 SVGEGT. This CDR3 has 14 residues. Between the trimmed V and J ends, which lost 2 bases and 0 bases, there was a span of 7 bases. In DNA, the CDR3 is TGTGCCAGCAGTTACCGCACAGTGAACACTGAAGCTTTCTTT. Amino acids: CASSYRTVNTEAFF.

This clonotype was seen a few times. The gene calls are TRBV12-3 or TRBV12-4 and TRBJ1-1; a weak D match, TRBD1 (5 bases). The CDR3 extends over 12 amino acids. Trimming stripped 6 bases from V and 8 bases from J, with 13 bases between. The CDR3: CASSQRTPEAFF. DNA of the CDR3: TGTGCCAGCAGCCAGCGGACACCAGAAGCTTTCTTT.

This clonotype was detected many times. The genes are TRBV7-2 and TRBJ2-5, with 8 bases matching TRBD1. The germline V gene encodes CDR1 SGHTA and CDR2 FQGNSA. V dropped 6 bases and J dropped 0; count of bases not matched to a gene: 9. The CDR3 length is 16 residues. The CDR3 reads CASRRDRSTYQETQYF. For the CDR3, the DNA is TGTGCCAGCAGACGGGACAGGAGCACGTACCAAGAGACCCAGTACTTC. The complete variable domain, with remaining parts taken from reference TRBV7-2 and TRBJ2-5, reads GAGVSQSPSNKVTEKGKDVELRCDPISGHTALYWYRQSLGQGLEFLIYFQGNSAPDKSGLPSDRFSAERTGGSVSTLTIQRTQQEDSAVYLCASRRDRSTYQETQYFGPGTRLLVL.

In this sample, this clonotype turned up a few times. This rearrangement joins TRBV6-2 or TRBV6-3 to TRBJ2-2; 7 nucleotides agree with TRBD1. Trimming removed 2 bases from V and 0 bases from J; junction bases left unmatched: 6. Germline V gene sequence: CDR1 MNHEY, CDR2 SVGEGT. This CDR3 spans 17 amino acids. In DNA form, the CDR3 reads TGTGCCAGCAGTTACCTACAGGGGACAACGAACACCGGGGAGCTGTTTTTT. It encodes CASSYLQGTTNTGELFF.

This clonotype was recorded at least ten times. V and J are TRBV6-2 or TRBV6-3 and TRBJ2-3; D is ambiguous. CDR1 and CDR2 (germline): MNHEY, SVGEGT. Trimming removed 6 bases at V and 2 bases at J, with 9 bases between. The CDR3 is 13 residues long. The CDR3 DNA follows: TGTGCCAGCAGCATGACATTCACAGATACGCAGTATTTT. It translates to CASSMTFTDTQYF.

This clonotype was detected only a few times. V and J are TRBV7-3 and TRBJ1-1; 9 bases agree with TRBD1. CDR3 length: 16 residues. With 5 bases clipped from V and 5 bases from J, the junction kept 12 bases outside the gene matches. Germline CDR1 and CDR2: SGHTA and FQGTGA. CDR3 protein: CASSVIPGQGGTEAFF. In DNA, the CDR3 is TGTGCCAGCAGCGTAATCCCGGGACAGGGTGGTACTGAAGCTTTCTTT.

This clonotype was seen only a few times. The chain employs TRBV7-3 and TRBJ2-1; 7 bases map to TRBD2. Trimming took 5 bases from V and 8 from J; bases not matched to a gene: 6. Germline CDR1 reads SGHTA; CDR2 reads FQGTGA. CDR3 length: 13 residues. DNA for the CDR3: TGTGCCAGCAGCCGGGAGGTAGCCGATGAGCAGTTCTTC. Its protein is CASSREVADEQFF.

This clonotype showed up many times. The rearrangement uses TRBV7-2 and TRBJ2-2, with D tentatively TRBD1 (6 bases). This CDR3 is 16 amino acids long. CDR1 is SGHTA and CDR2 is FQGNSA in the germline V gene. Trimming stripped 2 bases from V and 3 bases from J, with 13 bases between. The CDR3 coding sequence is TGTGCCAGCAGCTTACGGCAGGGGCCATACACCGGGGAGCTGTTTTTT. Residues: CASSLRQGPYTGELFF.

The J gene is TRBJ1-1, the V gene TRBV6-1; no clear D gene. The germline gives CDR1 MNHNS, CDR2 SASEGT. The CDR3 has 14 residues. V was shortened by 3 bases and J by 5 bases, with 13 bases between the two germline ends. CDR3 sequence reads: CASSDSLLGTEAFF. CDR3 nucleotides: TGTGCCAGCAGTGACAGCCTCCTGGGAACTGAAGCTTTCTTT.

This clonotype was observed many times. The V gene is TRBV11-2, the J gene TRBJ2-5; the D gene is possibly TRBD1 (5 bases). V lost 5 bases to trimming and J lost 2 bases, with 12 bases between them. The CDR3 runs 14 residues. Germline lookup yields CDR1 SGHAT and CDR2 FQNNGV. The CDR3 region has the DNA TGTGCCAGCAGCCCGGACACGATACAAGAGACCCAGTACTTC. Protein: CASSPDTIQETQYF. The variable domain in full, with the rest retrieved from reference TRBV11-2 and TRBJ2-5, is EAGVAQSPRYKIIEKRQSVAFWCNPISGHATLYWYQQILGQGPKLLIQFQNNGVVDDSQLPKDRFSAERLKGVDSTLKIQPAKLEDSAVYLCASSPDTIQETQYFGPGTRLLVL.

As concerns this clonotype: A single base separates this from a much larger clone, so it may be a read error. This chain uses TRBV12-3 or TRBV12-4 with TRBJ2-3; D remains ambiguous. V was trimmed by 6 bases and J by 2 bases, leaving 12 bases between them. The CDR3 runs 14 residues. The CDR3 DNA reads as TGTGCCAGCAGCCCGGGCTCCGCCACAGATACGCAGTATTTT. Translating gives CASSPGSATDTQYF.